The T cell receptor (beta chain) under discussion was sequenced for a study of CD4+ T cells in melanoma. Study-wide results and limits: CD8+ T cell, macrophage and B cell function reportedly correlated with neoantigen-specific CD4+ T cells. In melanoma, neoantigen-specific CD4+ T cells reportedly differed in differentiation state.

This CDR3 comprises 15 residues. Trimming removed 0 bases from V and 5 bases from J, with 14 bases in between. Germline CDR1 is SGHRS and CDR2 is YFSETQ. Sequencing used immunoSEQ multiplex PCR; TCRdb keeps in-frame clones, though not all of them. The sample shows roughly 120,000 clones, around 93% of them seen only once. A word on this clone: What it binds is unknown.

The sequence derives from a human donor with melanoma. The rearrangement links TRBV5-1 to TRBJ2-5; maybe TRBD2 (5 bases). Input material: peripheral blood. The CDR3 sequence is CASSLASAGGETQYF. Written as DNA, the CDR3 is TGCGCCAGCAGCTTGGCCTCGGCGGGTGGTGAGACCCAGTACTTC.